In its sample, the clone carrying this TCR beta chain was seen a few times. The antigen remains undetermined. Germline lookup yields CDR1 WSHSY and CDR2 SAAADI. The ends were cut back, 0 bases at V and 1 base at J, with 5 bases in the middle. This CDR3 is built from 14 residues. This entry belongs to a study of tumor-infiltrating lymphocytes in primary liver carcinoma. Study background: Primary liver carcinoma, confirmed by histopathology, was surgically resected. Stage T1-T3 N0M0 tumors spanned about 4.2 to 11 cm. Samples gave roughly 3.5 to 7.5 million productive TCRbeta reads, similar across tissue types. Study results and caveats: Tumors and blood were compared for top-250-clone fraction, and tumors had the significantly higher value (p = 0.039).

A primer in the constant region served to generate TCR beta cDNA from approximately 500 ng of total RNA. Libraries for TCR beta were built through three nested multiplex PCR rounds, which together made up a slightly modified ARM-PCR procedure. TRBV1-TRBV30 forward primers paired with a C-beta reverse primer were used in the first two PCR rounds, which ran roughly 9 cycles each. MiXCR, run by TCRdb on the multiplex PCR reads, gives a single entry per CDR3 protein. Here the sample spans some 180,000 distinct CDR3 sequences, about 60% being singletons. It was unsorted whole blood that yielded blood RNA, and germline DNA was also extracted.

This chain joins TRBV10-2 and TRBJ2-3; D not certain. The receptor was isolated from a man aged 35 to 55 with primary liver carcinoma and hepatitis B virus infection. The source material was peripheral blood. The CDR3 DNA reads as TGCGCCAGCAGTGAGTCGCAGCGCACAGATACGCAGTATTTT. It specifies CASSESQRTDTQYF.